The table lists the clone carrying this T cell receptor (beta chain) with a few counts. The antigen remains unidentified. The source of the sample is a study of response to subunit inactivated influenza vaccine. The study, taken as a whole, reports: Only a handful of new T cells, the authors suggested, are recruited with each seasonal influenza vaccination.

CDR3 size: 15 residues. Germline V lookup: CDR1 DFQATT, CDR2 SNEGSKA (reference sequence). With 0 bases removed from V and 9 bases from J, the gap between germline ends came to 20 bases. MiXCR, applied by TCRdb to the RT-PCR reads, yields one record per CDR3 protein. Of about half a million distinct CDR3 sequences in the sample, 7.5% to 8.5% are singletons; the top ten hold 10% to 15%. The genes are TRBV20-1 and TRBJ2-5; possible D gene TRBD1, 6 bases. The starting material was PBMCs from blood, obtained less than 25 months after vaccination. The source of this sequence is a man between 50 and 69 years old who received an inactivated influenza vaccine. This CDR3 is CSARDLGVGGKAQYF. The DNA for the CDR3 is TGCAGTGCTAGAGATCTCGGAGTAGGGGGTAAGGCCCAGTACTTC.